The 29 T cell receptor beta chains below come from one sample, sequenced in a study of cytomegalovirus exposure and HLA in healthy donors. The PCR contained 60 Vbeta and 13 Jbeta primers. Generated by immunoSEQ multiplex PCR, the TCRdb table keeps only in-frame clones and is missing some. The data show 150,000 or so clones, 77% seen once. Sequencing used PBMCs. All receptors come from a male donor in good health and CMV-seropositive.

This clone was seen more than once but under ten times. The chain combines TRBV6-1 with TRBJ1-6; D perhaps matches TRBD1 (6 bases). CDR1 is MNHNS and CDR2 is SASEGT in the germline V gene. CDR3 size: 16 residues. The germline V and J ends were trimmed by 3 bases and 9 bases, with 18 bases remaining between them. Here the CDR3 reads CASSDTGLGGISPLHF. For the CDR3, the DNA is TGTGCCAGCAGTGATACAGGGCTTGGCGGCATTTCACCCCTCCACTTT.

As concerns this clone: Relative to the germline gene, one junction end is altered; a read error may explain this. V is TRBV18 and J is TRBJ2-7; a possible D gene is TRBD1 (5 bases). Germline CDR1 KGHSH, CDR2 LQKENI. This CDR3 is built from 16 residues. Written as DNA, the CDR3 is TGTGCCAGCTCACCCCTACCAGGGCAGGGATCCTATGAGCAGTACTTC. Translation: CASSPLPGQGSYEQYF. The variable domain in full, completed from reference TRBV18 and TRBJ2-7, reads NAGVMQNPRHLVRRRGQEARLRCSPMKGHSHVYWYRQLPEEGLKFMVYLQKENIIDESGMPKERFSAEFPKEGPSILRIQQVVRGDSAAYFCASSPLPGQGSYEQYFGPGTRLTVT.

Only a few counts were recorded for this clone. V is TRBV7-9 and J is TRBJ2-7; 7 bases agree with TRBD1. The CDR3 runs 15 residues. Germline trimming cut 2 bases from V and 2 bases from J; bases unmatched to any gene: 6. Germline CDR1 is SEHNR and CDR2 is FQNEAQ (reference sequence). Here the CDR3 reads CASSLTGTEPYEQYF. The CDR3 DNA is TGTGCCAGCAGCTTAACCGGGACAGAACCCTACGAGCAGTACTTC.

This rearrangement joins TRBV28 to TRBJ1-2, with D maybe TRBD1 (6 bases). The V end was cut by 8 bases, the J end by 5 bases, with 15 bases between. The germline CDR1 and CDR2 sequences are MDHEN and SYDVKM. CDR3 size: 13 residues. The CDR3: CASQMGGAYGYTF. CDR3 bases: TGTGCCAGCCAAATGGGGGGGGCTTATGGCTACACCTTC.

The rearrangement uses TRBV5-8 and TRBJ1-1, with D maybe TRBD1 (6 bases). Germline CDR1 SGHTS, CDR2 YDEGEE. V lost 4 bases and J 7 bases, leaving 8 bases between the germline ends. There are 11 residues in the CDR3. CDR3 sequence (DNA): TGTGCCAGCAGCCTGACAGGTGAAGCTTTCTTT. Amino acid sequence: CASSLTGEAFF.

This clone was seen once. The V call is TRBV28, the J call TRBJ2-1; D not resolved. Trimming cost V 3 bases and J 1 base, with 10 bases left between them. This CDR3 spans 15 amino acids. From germline, CDR1 is MDHEN and CDR2 SYDVKM. The DNA of the CDR3 is TGTGCCAGCAGTTTCGGCGGAAAGTCCTACAATGAGCAGTTCTTC. This gives the protein CASSFGGKSYNEQFF.

The rearrangement joins TRBV28 to TRBJ2-6; the match to TRBD1 covers 8 bases. Germline CDR1 and CDR2: MDHEN and SYDVKM. V shed 4 bases and J 2 bases; nucleotides not matched to a gene: 7. The CDR3 consists of 17 residues. CDR3 DNA: TGTGCCAGCAGTTCGATCAAGACAGGGGCTGGGGCCAACGTCCTGACTTTC. Amino acid sequence: CASSSIKTGAGANVLTF.

This chain uses TRBV19 with TRBJ2-7; D is unclear. The CDR3 loop spans 13 amino acids. V was trimmed by 0 bases and J by 0 bases, leaving 3 bases between them. Germline loops: CDR1 LNHDA, CDR2 SQIVND (reference sequence). The CDR3 spells CASSIDLSYEQYF. In DNA form, the CDR3 reads TGTGCCAGTAGTATAGACCTCTCCTACGAGCAGTACTTC.

Remarks on this clone: Other DNA sequences in the same sample also yield this CDR3. J is TRBJ2-4 and V is TRBV11-2; D not certain. The CDR3 spans 13 residues. Germline V CDR1 and CDR2: SGHAT, FQNNGV. V shed 5 bases and J shed 1 base, with 6 bases lying between them. CDR3 bases: TGTGCCAGCAGCCTCGCGGCCAAAAACATTCAGTACTTC. Its protein is CASSLAAKNIQYF.

The CDR3 protein is CASSDPTGLNQPQHF. CDR3 DNA sequence: TGTGCCAGCAGTGACCCGACAGGGCTCAATCAGCCCCAGCATTTT. The J gene is TRBJ1-5, the V gene TRBV6-6; 7 bases fit TRBD1. Germline V gene lookup returns CDR1 MNHNY and CDR2 SVGAGI (reference sequence). The length of the CDR3 is 15 residues. The V segment lost 5 bases and the J segment 3 bases; nucleotides outside the gene matches: 7.

V gene TRBV7-8 combines with J gene TRBJ1-6, with D tentatively TRBD1 (5 bases). Germline V gives CDR1 SGHVS, CDR2 FQNEAQ. Trimming took 0 bases from V and 7 from J, leaving 7 bases between them. The CDR3 extends over 14 amino acids. The CDR3 region is CASSLAGANSPLHF. DNA of the CDR3: TGTGCCAGCAGCTTAGCAGGGGCCAATTCACCCCTCCACTTT.

The rearrangement uses TRBV5-6 and TRBJ1-2, with D possibly TRBD1 on 5 matching bases. CDR3 length: 18 amino acids. Trimming pared 2 bases from V and 4 bases from J, leaving 24 bases between. Germline CDR1 is SGHDT and CDR2 is YYEEEE. CDR3 in DNA: TGTGCCAGCAGCTTTCGTTTGCTTAACAGGTTTCCCCGCTATGGCTACACCTTC. It encodes CASSFRLLNRFPRYGYTF.

The chain carries TRBV5-1 and TRBJ2-5, with 7 nucleotides matching TRBD1. Looked up from germline, CDR1 is SGHRS and CDR2 is YFSETQ. V was pared by 2 bases and J by 0 bases, with 1 base of the junction left unmatched. This CDR3 has 14 residues. The CDR3 DNA reads as TGCGCCAGCAGCTTTACAGGGGACCAAGAGACCCAGTACTTC. Translation gives CASSFTGDQETQYF.

The V call is TRBV6-1, the J call TRBJ1-2, with D tentatively TRBD1 (6 bases). The CDR3 extends over 12 amino acids. CDR1 is MNHNS, CDR2 SASEGT, per germline. Trimming pared 8 bases from V and 4 bases from J, leaving 11 bases between. The CDR3 region is CASHRDTYGYTF. CDR3 nucleotide sequence: TGTGCCAGCCACCGGGACACCTATGGCTACACCTTC.

The chain employs TRBV5-5 and TRBJ1-1; D remains ambiguous. CDR1 SGHKS and CDR2 YYEKEE come from the germline V gene (reference sequence). The CDR3 sequence is 13 residues long. V lost 0 bases, J lost 11 bases, and 14 bases lay in between. The CDR3 region is CASSLEILGTAFF. CDR3 DNA sequence: TGTGCCAGCAGCTTGGAGATCCTAGGTACGGCTTTCTTT.

The rearrangement links TRBV5-6 to TRBJ2-7; 12 nucleotides match TRBD2. The CDR3 has 15 residues. The V gene's germline CDR1 is SGHDT and CDR2 YYEEEE. Germline trimming cut 3 bases from V and 2 bases from J; bases unmatched to any gene: 3. The CDR3 DNA reads TGTGCCAGCAGCTATCTAGCGGGGGGGCCCTACGAGCAGTACTTC. Translation gives CASSYLAGGPYEQYF.

About this clone: At one end the junction does not follow the germline gene, possibly because of a read error. This chain uses TRBV7-9 with TRBJ2-2, with 13 bases lining up with TRBD2. Germline values: CDR1 SEHNR, CDR2 FQNEAQ (reference sequence). The CDR3 has 16 residues. Here the CDR3 DNA reads TGTTCCAGCAGCCATACTAGCGGGAGGGCCCTCGGGGAGCTGTTTTTT. This sequence encodes CSSSHTSGRALGELFF.

This clone was picked up a small number of times. The chain links TRBV7-9 to TRBJ2-3; D unclear. This CDR3 spans 11 amino acids. V was shortened by 8 bases and J by 4 bases, with 7 bases between the two germline ends. Germline V gene sequence: CDR1 SEHNR, CDR2 FQNEAQ (reference sequence). The CDR3 DNA is TGTGCCAGCCGGGTGGCAGATACGCAGTATTTT. The encoded protein is CASRVADTQYF.

The rearrangement joins TRBV27 to TRBJ2-5; 8 bases agree with TRBD2. The V segment lost 0 bases and the J segment 2 bases; nucleotides outside the gene matches: 5. This CDR3 comprises 16 residues. CDR1 is MNHEY and CDR2 is SMNVEV in the germline V gene (reference sequence). The CDR3 coding sequence is TGTGCCAGCAGTTTATCTCTCGGGGGGGCACAAGAGACCCAGTACTTC. Translated: CASSLSLGGAQETQYF.

The V and J genes are TRBV27 and TRBJ2-3, with 9 bases identical to TRBD2. V was pared by 8 bases and J by 5 bases, with 11 bases of the junction left unmatched. Germline V gene lookup returns CDR1 MNHEY and CDR2 SMNVEV (reference sequence). This CDR3 has 15 residues. CDR3: CASQRLAALQDTQYF. The DNA for the CDR3 is TGTGCCAGCCAAAGACTAGCGGCTCTCCAAGATACGCAGTATTTT.

The V gene is TRBV5-1, the J gene TRBJ2-1, with 12 bases matching TRBD2. CDR1 is SGHRS and CDR2 is YFSETQ in the germline V gene. CDR3 length equals 17 residues. The V segment lost 0 bases and the J segment 2 bases; nucleotides outside the gene matches: 3. The CDR3 here is CASSLASGGATYNEQFF. CDR3 in DNA: TGCGCCAGCAGCTTGGCTAGCGGGGGGGCCACCTACAATGAGCAGTTCTTC.

This chain connects TRBV2 to TRBJ1-1; D not resolved. The germline gives CDR1 SNHLY, CDR2 FYNNEI. The CDR3 is made up of 14 amino acids. V was clipped by 2 bases and J by 3 bases, with 10 bases between them. The CDR3 coding sequence is TGTGCCAGCAGTGAATATGGGGAGGACACTGAAGCTTTCTTT. This sequence encodes CASSEYGEDTEAFF.

This rearrangement joins TRBV30 to TRBJ1-1; 9 bases line up with TRBD1. V lost 7 bases, J lost 5 bases, and 8 bases stayed unmatched. Germline V CDR1 and CDR2: GTSNPN, SVGIG (reference sequence). This CDR3 contains 13 residues. CDR3 in DNA: TGTGCCTCGACTAGGGACAGGGTAACTGAAGCTTTCTTT. Translation: CASTRDRVTEAFF.

The gene calls are TRBV4-2 and TRBJ2-2; no clear D. CDR1 is LGHNA and CDR2 is YNFKEQ in the germline V gene. CDR3 length: 13 residues. V was shortened by 4 bases and J by 6 bases, with 9 bases between the two germline ends. DNA of the CDR3: TGTGCCAGCAGCCCCGAGGCTCCCGGGGAGCTGTTTTTT. The encoded protein is CASSPEAPGELFF.

V is TRBV19 and J is TRBJ2-2; weak D call: TRBD1 (6 bases). Trimming removed 7 bases at V and 5 bases at J, with 17 bases between. The CDR3 sequence is 15 residues long. From germline, CDR1 is LNHDA and CDR2 SQIVND (reference sequence). CDR3 sequence: CASTLMGARTGELFF. Here the CDR3 DNA reads TGTGCCAGTACCTTGATGGGGGCGAGGACCGGGGAGCTGTTTTTT.

In this sample, this clone turned up a few times. In DNA, the CDR3 is TGTGCCAGCAGCCCTAAAACAGGGCCACCCGACACTGAAGCTTTCTTT. Residues: CASSPKTGPPDTEAFF. The chain has TRBV7-8 and TRBJ1-1; TRBD1 might be the D (6 bases). The germline CDR1 and CDR2 sequences are SGHVS and FQNEAQ. This CDR3 region has 16 residues. Trimming left V 5 bases short and J 3 bases short, with 19 bases between. Looking up the rest from reference TRBV7-8 and TRBJ1-1 gives the full variable domain: GAGVSQSPRYKVAKRGQDVALRCDPISGHVSLFWYQQALGQGPEFLTYFQNEAQLDKSGLPSDRFFAERPEGSVSTLKIQRTQQEDSAVYLCASSPKTGPPDTEAFFGQGTRLTVV.

The rearrangement uses TRBV19 and TRBJ1-2; TRBD1 agrees at 10 bases. The CDR3 runs 14 residues. Trimming at V came to 8 bases and at J to 7 bases, leaving 10 bases not matched to a gene. Germline CDR1 and CDR2: LNHDA and SQIVND (reference sequence). CDR3: CASGRQGARAGYTF. CDR3 sequence (DNA): TGTGCCAGTGGACGACAGGGGGCACGGGCTGGCTACACCTTC. Full variable domain (missing parts from reference TRBV19 and TRBJ1-2): DGGITQSPKYLFRKEGQNVTLSCEQNLNHDAMYWYRQDPGQGLRLIYYSQIVNDFQKGDIAEGYSVSREKKESFPLTVTSAQKNPTAFYLCASGRQGARAGYTFGSGTRLTVV.

The chain has TRBV28 and TRBJ2-2, with a tentative D call TRBD2 (7 bases). Germline values: CDR1 MDHEN, CDR2 SYDVKM. Trimming took off 6 bases at V and 4 bases at J, with 12 bases between the two ends. The CDR3 covers 14 residues. The CDR3, as DNA: TGTGCCAGCAGCCCGGGGGGCCCCACCGGGGAGCTGTTTTTT. Its translation is CASSPGGPTGELFF.

The chain uses TRBV6-6 and TRBJ1-2; TRBD1 agrees at 8 bases. J lost 6 bases, V lost 0 bases, and 3 bases had no gene match. CDR3 length: 14 residues. CDR1 MNHNY and CDR2 SVGAGI come from the germline V gene (reference sequence). The CDR3 coding sequence is TGTGCCAGCAGTTACTCGGACAGGGCAAATGGCTACACCTTC. This encodes CASSYSDRANGYTF.